This T cell receptor (beta chain) was obtained from a study of identical twins. Each CDR3 protein is one row after TCRdb ran MiXCR on the 5' RACE reads. The table records approximately 230,000 distinct CDR3 sequences, over 5% of them present only once. V shed 5 bases and J shed 5 bases, with 12 bases lying between them. This CDR3 is built from 13 residues. This clonotype was observed many times. This sample also belongs to another study, concerning T cells expressing NK-cell markers.

The receptor comes from a woman aged 18-30 years in good health. The gene calls are TRBV12-3 or TRBV12-4 and TRBJ2-5, with D perhaps TRBD2 (6 bases). What was sequenced was CD8+ T cells sorted from blood. The CDR3 is CASSGTLQETQYF. CDR3 in DNA: TGTGCCAGCAGTGGGACTCTTCAGGAGACCCAGTACTTC.